The clone carrying this T cell receptor (beta chain) came up many times. The antigen is not known. This record belongs to a study of read filtering for tumor transcriptome and immune sequencing. Study at large: RNA-seq yielded only roughly 85 to 1,400 TCR reads, IR-seq about 4 to 10.27 million.

From 400 to 450 ng of RNA, a library with molecular barcoded alpha/delta and beta/gamma adaptors was made. TCRdb processed the reads anew with MiXCR; each CDR3 protein has one entry. The sample lists roughly 41,000 distinct CDR3 sequences, about 13% occurring once. This CDR3 comprises 14 residues. Germline V gene sequence: CDR1 SGHVS, CDR2 FQNEAQ. Trimming took 4 bases from V and 3 from J, leaving 11 bases between them. Bone marrow was sampled from every patient at the time of active disease. Findings and limits, study-wide: IR-seq and RNA-seq agreed better without single-read clonotypes.

This clonotype was obtained from a donor over 35 with multiple myeloma. Sequencing input: a population of CD138-negative cells sorted from bone marrow. The chain joins TRBV7-8 to TRBJ2-3; tentatively, D is TRBD1 or TRBD2 (5 bases each). CDR3 region: CASSSRDRTDTQYF. Written as DNA, the CDR3 is TGTGCCAGCAGCTCCAGGGACCGAACAGATACGCAGTATTTT.